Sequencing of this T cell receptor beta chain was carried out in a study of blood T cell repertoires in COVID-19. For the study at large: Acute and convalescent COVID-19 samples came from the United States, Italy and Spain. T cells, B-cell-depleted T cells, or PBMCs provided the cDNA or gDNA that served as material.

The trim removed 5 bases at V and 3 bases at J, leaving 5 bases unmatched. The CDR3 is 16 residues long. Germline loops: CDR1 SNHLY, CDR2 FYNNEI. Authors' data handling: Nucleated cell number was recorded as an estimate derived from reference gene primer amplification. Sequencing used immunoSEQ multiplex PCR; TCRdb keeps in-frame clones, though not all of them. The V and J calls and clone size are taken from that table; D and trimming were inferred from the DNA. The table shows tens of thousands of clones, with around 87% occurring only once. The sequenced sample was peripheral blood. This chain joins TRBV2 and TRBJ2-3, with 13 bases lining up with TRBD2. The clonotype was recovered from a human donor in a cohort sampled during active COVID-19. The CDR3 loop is CASSPRLAGGTDTQYF. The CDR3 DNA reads TGTGCCAGCAGTCCCCGACTAGCGGGGGGTACAGATACGCAGTATTTT. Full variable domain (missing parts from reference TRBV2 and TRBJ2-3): EPEVTQTPSHQVTQMGQEVILRCVPISNHLYFYWYRQILGQKVEFLVSFYNNEISEKSEIFDDQFSVERPDGSNFTLKIRSTKLEDSAMYFCASSPRLAGGTDTQYFGPGTRLTVL.